Listed below are T cell receptor beta chains from one sample, sequenced in a study of OX40 agonist ivuxolimab in advanced cancers. TCRdb keeps only in-frame clones here, not all; method: immunoSEQ multiplex PCR. The sample has 96,000 or so clones; 90% are singletons. The sequences come from CD4+ or CD8+ T cells sorted from blood, collected in a trial of the OX40 agonist ivuxolimab. The receptors derive from an adult with an advanced solid tumor such as melanoma, head and neck, liver or kidney cancer. CDR3s leave out the opening cysteine and the closing phenylalanine or tryptophan. The order of the fields is J gene, V gene, CDR3 protein.

j_gene: TRBJ2-7
v_gene: TRBV7-2
CDR3aa: ASTPRLAGTYEQY

j_gene: TRBJ2-1
v_gene: TRBV4-2
CDR3aa: ASSHLTSGAGNEQF

j_gene: TRBJ2-3
v_gene: TRBV15
CDR3aa: ATSRDLGGTDTQY

j_gene: TRBJ1-5
v_gene: TRBV19
CDR3aa: ASSIGLSNQPQH

j_gene: TRBJ1-3
v_gene: TRBV5-1
CDR3aa: ASSLERDTSSGNTIY

j_gene: TRBJ2-1
v_gene: TRBV11-3
CDR3aa: ASSLEMTSGYNEQF

j_gene: TRBJ2-5
v_gene: TRBV10-3
CDR3aa: AISEPGAGGGETQY

j_gene: TRBJ1-5
v_gene: TRBV9
CDR3aa: ASSPRGDNQPQH

j_gene: TRBJ2-3
v_gene: TRBV15
CDR3aa: ATSRGTDTQY

j_gene: TRBJ1-1
v_gene: TRBV5-1
CDR3aa: ASSGAGMVNTEAF

j_gene: TRBJ1-1
v_gene: TRBV18
CDR3aa: ASEDRGNTEAF

j_gene: TRBJ2-7
v_gene: TRBV5-6
CDR3aa: ASSFLGQAH

j_gene: TRBJ2-2
v_gene: TRBV7-6
CDR3aa: ASSLASGTRGTGELF

j_gene: TRBJ2-5
v_gene: TRBV30
CDR3aa: AWSVGGLALETQY